The 12 T cell receptor beta chains below come from one sample, sequenced in a study of T-cell memory formation after mild COVID-19. In TCRdb, the 5' RACE reads were re-called with MiXCR into one record per CDR3 protein. The repertoire has roughly 100,000 distinct CDR3 sequences, approximately 15% of them found once; the top ten carry 25% to 35%. Sequences were obtained from PBMCs or a T cell subset sorted from them (not recorded which). These receptors were taken from an adult woman who had mild COVID-19 (a few samples of this study predate the infection). Cell type and time point are not known.

The CDR3 region is CASRIRTGELTEAFF. The CDR3 DNA follows: TGTGCCAGCAGGATTAGGACAGGGGAGTTAACTGAAGCTTTCTTT. The chain couples TRBV6-5 to TRBJ1-1, with 9 bases that match TRBD1. This CDR3 is 15 amino acids long. Germline V gives CDR1 MNHEY, CDR2 SVGAGI. V gave up 6 bases and J gave up 5 bases; unmatched junction bases: 10.

In its sample, this clonotype was seen a few times. The V call is TRBV28, the J call TRBJ2-3, with 10 bases aligning to TRBD2. This CDR3 has 20 residues. CDR1 and CDR2 from the germline V gene are MDHEN and SYDVKM. V was clipped by 4 bases and J by 5 bases; unmatched bases: 21. CDR3 region: CASSYYPLAGGRRGVDTQYF. The CDR3 DNA sequence: TGTGCCAGCAGTTACTACCCATTAGCGGGAGGTCGGCGGGGCGTAGATACGCAGTATTTT.

This clonotype was detected only a few times. The rearrangement uses TRBV4-1 and TRBJ1-1, with TRBD1 matching 7 bases. Per germline, CDR1 MGHRA and CDR2 YSYEKL. CDR3 size: 16 residues. The V gene end was trimmed by 1 base and the J gene end by 3 bases; junction bases not matched to a gene: 8. CDR3 sequence (DNA): TGCGCCAGCAGCCAAGTGTCCGACAGGGAATACACTGAAGCTTTCTTT. Protein sequence: CASSQVSDREYTEAFF.

The sample holds a few counts of this clonotype. This sequence joins TRBV7-9 and TRBJ1-5; D call uncertain. This CDR3 region has 14 residues. Trimming shortened V by 1 base and J by 4 bases, and 8 bases separated the two germline ends. Germline loops: CDR1 SEHNR, CDR2 FQNEAQ (reference sequence). The CDR3 DNA sequence: TGTGCCAGCAGCTTAGATTCCGGGAATCAGCCCCAGCATTTT. Amino acids: CASSLDSGNQPQHF.

This clonotype showed up just a few times. The V gene is TRBV6-5, the J gene TRBJ2-1; 8 positions agree with TRBD2. The CDR3 contains 16 residues. V dropped 2 bases and J dropped 5; count of bases not matched to a gene: 8. Germline CDR1 MNHEY, CDR2 SVGAGI. The DNA for the CDR3 is TGTGCCAGCAGTTACGAGGCGGGGGGCGCGAACAATGAGCAGTTCTTC. Translation: CASSYEAGGANNEQFF.

This clonotype has a handful of counts. The chain combines TRBV20-1 with TRBJ1-2; TRBD1 is a possible D gene (6 bases). The V and J ends lost 1 base and 4 bases respectively, with 16 bases between them. The CDR3 is made up of 15 amino acids. Germline V gene lookup returns CDR1 DFQATT and CDR2 SNEGSKA (reference sequence). CDR3 sequence: CSARGLQGPTYGYTF. The CDR3 nucleotides read TGCAGTGCTAGAGGTTTACAGGGCCCTACCTATGGCTACACCTTC.

This clonotype was detected only a few times. V gene TRBV2 combines with J gene TRBJ2-7; D is possibly TRBD2 (5 bases). The CDR3 length is 13 residues. V was trimmed by 6 bases and J by 5 bases, leaving 14 bases between them. Germline CDR1 reads SNHLY; CDR2 reads FYNNEI. The CDR3: CASREDGPDEQYF. CDR3 coding DNA: TGTGCCAGCAGGGAGGACGGCCCAGACGAGCAGTACTTC.

The table lists this clonotype with a few counts. The chain is built from TRBV27 and TRBJ1-1; no reliable D call. The CDR3 has 13 residues. Germline-derived CDR1 and CDR2 are MNHEY and SMNVEV (reference sequence). V gave up 4 bases and J gave up 5 bases, with 11 bases separating them. CDR3 nucleotides: TGTGCCAGCAGTTCCTTCGGTGGGACTGAAGCTTTCTTT. Its translation is CASSSFGGTEAFF.

This chain joins TRBV4-3 and TRBJ2-1; 8 bases are a match to TRBD1. Germline values: CDR1 LGHNA, CDR2 YSLEER. Germline trimming cut 1 base from V and 8 bases from J; bases unmatched to any gene: 10. The CDR3 sequence is 16 residues long. In DNA form, the CDR3 reads TGCGCCAGCAGCCAAGGCCGGACAGGGAATTTTTATGAGCAGTTCTTC. As protein: CASSQGRTGNFYEQFF.

The CDR3 DNA follows: TGTGCCAGCAGCCAAGATTTCTTCGGGAGGGGGATGACAGATACGCAGTATTTT. Translated: CASSQDFFGRGMTDTQYF. The chain carries TRBV14 and TRBJ2-3; 8 bases line up with TRBD2. This CDR3 region has 18 residues. Trimming cost V 0 bases and J 3 bases; bases outside gene matches: 11. Germline V CDR1 and CDR2: SGHDN, FVKESK.

This clonotype was seen more than once but under ten times. The chain has TRBV20-1 and TRBJ2-2; tentatively, D is TRBD2 (6 bases). Germline loops: CDR1 DFQATT, CDR2 SNEGSKA (reference sequence). The length of the CDR3 is 17 residues. The V end lost 6 bases, the J end lost 4 bases, and 24 bases lay between the germline ends. The CDR3 DNA is TGCAGTGCCCTCTCGATTTCACCGGGTAGCGGCACCGGGGAGCTGTTTTTT. Protein sequence: CSALSISPGSGTGELFF.

This clonotype came up a few times. This chain joins TRBV24-1 and TRBJ2-2; D unresolved. V lost 5 bases and J 5 bases, leaving 8 bases between the germline ends. The length of the CDR3 is 13 residues. Germline CDR1 and CDR2: KGHDR and SFDVKD. The CDR3 sequence: CATSASVTGELFF. Written as DNA, the CDR3 is TGTGCCACCAGTGCCTCGGTTACCGGGGAGCTGTTTTTT.